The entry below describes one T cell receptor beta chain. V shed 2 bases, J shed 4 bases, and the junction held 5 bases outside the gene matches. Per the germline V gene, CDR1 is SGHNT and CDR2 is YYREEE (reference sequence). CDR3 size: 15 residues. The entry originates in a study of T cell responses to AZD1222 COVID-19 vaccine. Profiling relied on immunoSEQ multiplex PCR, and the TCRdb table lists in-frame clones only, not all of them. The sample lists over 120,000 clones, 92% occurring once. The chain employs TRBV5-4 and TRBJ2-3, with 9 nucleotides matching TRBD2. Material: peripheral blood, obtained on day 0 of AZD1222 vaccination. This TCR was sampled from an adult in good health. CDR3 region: CASSFGSGSPDTQYF. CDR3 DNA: TGTGCCAGCAGCTTTGGTAGCGGGAGCCCAGATACGCAGTATTTT.